This entry concerns a single T cell receptor (beta chain). The data originate from a study of blood T cell repertoires in COVID-19. Per the study methods: Amplified reference gene primers provided the basis for estimating nucleated cell counts. The method was immunoSEQ multiplex PCR; TCRdb's version includes in-frame clones alone and lacks a portion of them. V and J calls and clone size come straight from that table; D and trimming were deduced from the DNA. Of 150,000 to 190,000 clones listed, approximately 92% are singletons. Germline V gene lookup returns CDR1 SGHNT and CDR2 YYREEE (reference sequence). V was pared by 2 bases and J by 1 base, with 18 bases between. The CDR3 runs 17 residues.

The sample comprised peripheral blood. The sequence was collected from a woman between 35 and 50 years old with acute or convalescent COVID-19. The chain uses TRBV5-4 and TRBJ1-2; a weak D match, TRBD1 (6 bases). The CDR3, as DNA: TGTGCCAGCAGCTTAGGGGGACGCTTACAAGTTAACTATGGCTACACCTTC. Translated, it gives CASSLGGRLQVNYGYTF.